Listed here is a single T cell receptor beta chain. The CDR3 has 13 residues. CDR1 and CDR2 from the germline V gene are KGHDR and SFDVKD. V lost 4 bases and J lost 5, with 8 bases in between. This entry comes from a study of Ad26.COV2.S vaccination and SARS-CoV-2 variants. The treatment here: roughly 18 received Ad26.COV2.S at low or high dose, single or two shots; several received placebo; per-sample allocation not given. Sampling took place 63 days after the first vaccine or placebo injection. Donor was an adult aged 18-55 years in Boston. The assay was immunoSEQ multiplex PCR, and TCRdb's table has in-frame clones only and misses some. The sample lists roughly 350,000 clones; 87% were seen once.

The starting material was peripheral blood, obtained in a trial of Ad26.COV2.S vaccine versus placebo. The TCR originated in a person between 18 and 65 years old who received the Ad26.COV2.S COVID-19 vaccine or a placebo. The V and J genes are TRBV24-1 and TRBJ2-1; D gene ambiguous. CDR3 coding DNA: TGTGCCACCAGTGACCCCCCAAACAATGAGCAGTTCTTC. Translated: CATSDPPNNEQFF.